Shown below are 23 T cell receptor beta chains from a single sample sequenced in a study of T cell responses to AZD1222 COVID-19 vaccine. Libraries were prepared by immunoSEQ multiplex PCR; TCRdb keeps only in-frame clonotypes and omits some of them. The table includes approximately 150,000 clones, approximately 90% detected once. The sample in question was peripheral blood, obtained 28 days after the second AZD1222 dose. Receptor source: an adult who received the AZD1222 COVID-19 vaccine.

J is TRBJ1-4 and V is TRBV6-6; D uncertain. Germline V CDR1 and CDR2: MNHNY, SVGAGI (reference sequence). The CDR3 has 13 residues. Trimming cost V 5 bases and J 8 bases, with 12 bases left between them. The CDR3 loop is CASSQMDREKLFF. In nucleotides, the CDR3 is TGTGCCAGCAGTCAGATGGACCGGGAAAAACTGTTTTTT.

This chain uses TRBV28 with TRBJ1-1; no clear D gene. Germline V gives CDR1 MDHEN, CDR2 SYDVKM. V lost 6 bases to trimming and J lost 8 bases, with 10 bases between them. CDR3 length: 11 amino acids. CDR3 sequence: CASRGWREAFF. CDR3 sequence (DNA): TGTGCCAGCAGAGGATGGCGGGAAGCTTTCTTT.

V and J are TRBV6-5 and TRBJ1-2; D is perhaps TRBD1 (6 bases). Germline lookup yields CDR1 MNHEY and CDR2 SVGAGI. V was pared by 6 bases and J by 6 bases, with 17 bases between. CDR3 length: 14 residues. The CDR3 loop reads CASRTAAEGDGYTF. The DNA of the CDR3 is TGTGCCAGCAGGACGGCTGCAGAGGGGGATGGCTACACCTTC.

J is TRBJ2-3 and V is TRBV20-1; 7 positions match TRBD1. The CDR3 loop spans 17 amino acids. The trim removed 3 bases at V and 1 base at J, leaving 13 bases unmatched. In germline, CDR1 is DFQATT, CDR2 SNEGSKA (reference sequence). CDR3 sequence reads: CSASGAGGYFGTDTQYF. The CDR3 DNA reads as TGCAGTGCTAGTGGTGCAGGGGGATATTTTGGCACAGATACGCAGTATTTT.

V and J are TRBV19 and TRBJ2-3, with D unresolved. V was shortened by 8 bases and J by 3 bases, with 15 bases between the two germline ends. CDR3 length: 14 amino acids. Germline V gene lookup returns CDR1 LNHDA and CDR2 SQIVND (reference sequence). The CDR3 DNA is TGTGCCAGTTCCCGGGCCCCTGTGACAGATACGCAGTATTTT. This translates into CASSRAPVTDTQYF.

The V gene is TRBV4-1, the J gene TRBJ2-1, with no clear D. The CDR3 consists of 15 residues. With 5 bases removed from V and 0 bases from J, the gap between germline ends came to 11 bases. The germline gives CDR1 MGHRA, CDR2 YSYEKL. For the CDR3, the DNA is TGCGCCAGCAGCTACCTTGAAAGCTCCTACAATGAGCAGTTCTTC. Protein product: CASSYLESSYNEQFF.

This chain links TRBV7-2 with TRBJ1-1, with 8 bases that match TRBD1. Germline CDR1 and CDR2: SGHTA and FQGNSA. The CDR3 is 16 amino acids. Trimming took 4 bases from V and 0 from J; bases not matched to a gene: 7. CDR3 DNA sequence: TGTGCCAGCAGCTCCAGACAGGGGATCATGAACACTGAAGCTTTCTTT. This codes for CASSSRQGIMNTEAFF. Based on the CDR3 plus reference TRBV7-2 and TRBJ1-1, the full variable domain is GAGVSQSPSNKVTEKGKDVELRCDPISGHTALYWYRQSLGQGLEFLIYFQGNSAPDKSGLPSDRFSAERTGGSVSTLTIQRTQQEDSAVYLCASSSRQGIMNTEAFFGQGTRLTVV.

This chain joins TRBV6-5 and TRBJ2-3; 10 positions match TRBD2. The CDR3 has 15 residues. J was trimmed by 3 bases and V by 6 bases; bases with no gene match: 6. Germline CDR1 reads MNHEY; CDR2 reads SVGAGI. The CDR3 sequence is CASRPTGLATDTQYF. The CDR3, as DNA: TGTGCCAGCAGACCTACGGGACTAGCGACAGATACGCAGTATTTT.

The V and J genes are TRBV6-1 and TRBJ1-5; 9 nucleotides align to TRBD1. This CDR3 is built from 18 residues. The ends lost 0 bases at V and 0 bases at J; junction bases unmatched: 6. Germline V gives CDR1 MNHNS, CDR2 SASEGT. CDR3 region: CASSEAGGTGHSNQPQHF. CDR3 DNA: TGTGCCAGCAGTGAAGCGGGGGGGACAGGGCATAGCAATCAGCCCCAGCATTTT.

This chain links TRBV6-2 or TRBV6-3 with TRBJ2-7; the D is unclear. The CDR3 is 12 amino acids. The germline CDR1 and CDR2 sequences are MNHEY and SVGEGT. V lost 2 bases, J lost 3 bases, and 5 bases lay in between. The CDR3: CASSYRIYEQYF. The CDR3 bases are TGTGCCAGCAGTTACCGGATCTACGAGCAGTACTTC.

This chain uses TRBV4-3 with TRBJ2-7; D unresolved. Germline CDR1 is LGHNA and CDR2 is YSLEER. Trimming pared 0 bases from V and 7 bases from J, leaving 10 bases between. CDR3 size: 13 residues. The CDR3 region has the DNA TGCGCCAGCAGCCAAGACTCTTGGCAAGAGCAGTACTTC. This gives the protein CASSQDSWQEQYF.

The rearrangement links TRBV10-2 to TRBJ2-7, with D unresolved. Trimming took off 6 bases at V and 2 bases at J, with 8 bases between the two ends. Germline V gives CDR1 WSHSY, CDR2 SAAADI. This CDR3 has 12 amino acids. CDR3 nucleotides: TGCGCCAGCAGCACAAGCGCCTACGAGCAGTACTTC. Encoded protein: CASSTSAYEQYF.

The rearrangement links TRBV15 to TRBJ1-6, with D maybe TRBD1 (6 bases). CDR3 length: 17 amino acids. V was trimmed by 5 bases and J by 9 bases, leaving 23 bases between them. Germline V gives CDR1 LNHNV, CDR2 YYDKDF (reference sequence). The DNA for the CDR3 is TGTGCCACCAGCTCAAGATTAAACAGGGAACGTCCTTCACCCCTCCACTTT. Protein sequence: CATSSRLNRERPSPLHF.

J is TRBJ2-1 and V is TRBV5-1, with D perhaps TRBD1 (6 bases). The length of the CDR3 is 15 residues. V lost 3 bases and J 0 bases, leaving 10 bases between the germline ends. In germline, CDR1 is SGHRS, CDR2 YFSETQ. The CDR3 is CASSYRDTSYNEQFF. CDR3 DNA sequence: TGCGCCAGCAGCTACAGGGACACCTCCTACAATGAGCAGTTCTTC.

There are a few counts of this clone. The V and J genes are TRBV25-1 and TRBJ1-1, with no clear D. The CDR3 spans 11 residues. V lost 3 bases, J lost 11 bases, and 10 bases lay in between. Germline CDR1 is MGHDK and CDR2 is SYGVNS. The CDR3 nucleotides read TGTGCCAGCAGTGACCCCCCTCGGGCTTTCTTT. Translating gives CASSDPPRAFF.

This clone was detected once. This sequence joins TRBV28 and TRBJ1-5; the D gene is possibly TRBD1 (5 bases). Per the germline V gene, CDR1 is MDHEN and CDR2 is SYDVKM. V lost 6 bases and J lost 5, with 11 bases in between. This CDR3 is 13 amino acids long. The CDR3: CASRGLSYQPQHF. The CDR3, as DNA: TGTGCCAGCAGGGGACTTTCGTATCAGCCCCAGCATTTT.

V and J are TRBV7-6 and TRBJ1-2; TRBD1 agrees at 8 bases. After removal of 1 base from V and 4 bases from J, the junction contained 8 bases not matched to a gene. This CDR3 contains 16 residues. Germline CDR1 SGHVS, CDR2 FNYEAQ. For the CDR3, the DNA is TGTGCCAGCAGCTTAGGACAGGGGCAGTCGCGCTATGGCTACACCTTC. It encodes CASSLGQGQSRYGYTF.

The chain recombines TRBV7-9 with TRBJ1-5; D unresolved. This CDR3 is 16 amino acids long. V was clipped by 1 base and J by 6 bases, with 16 bases between them. From germline, CDR1 is SEHNR and CDR2 FQNEAQ (reference sequence). The CDR3 region is CASSLDGQEGGQPQHF. DNA for the CDR3: TGTGCCAGCAGCTTAGACGGGCAGGAAGGTGGTCAGCCCCAGCATTTT.

This chain links TRBV19 with TRBJ2-1; TRBD2 is a possible D gene (6 bases). Looked up from germline, CDR1 is LNHDA and CDR2 is SQIVND (reference sequence). This CDR3 region has 17 residues. The V gene lost 3 bases and the J gene lost 7 bases, with 22 bases spanning the gap. CDR3 in DNA: TGTGCCAGTAGTATTGAGGGGACGGGGGTGTTTCTTAATGAGCAGTTCTTC. It yields the protein CASSIEGTGVFLNEQFF.

The genes are TRBV7-9 and TRBJ1-1, with 7 positions matching TRBD1. This CDR3 has 16 residues. V dropped 5 bases and J dropped 3; count of bases not matched to a gene: 12. CDR1 is SEHNR and CDR2 is FQNEAQ in the germline V gene (reference sequence). CDR3 DNA sequence: TGTGCCAGCAGCCCAGGGCGGGACAGAGGATACACTGAAGCTTTCTTT. Its protein is CASSPGRDRGYTEAFF.

This clone was detected only once. The chain is built from TRBV7-9 and TRBJ2-7; 10 bases fit TRBD1. V shed 5 bases, J shed 5 bases, and the junction held 6 bases outside the gene matches. From germline, CDR1 is SEHNR and CDR2 FQNEAQ (reference sequence). This CDR3 is built from 14 residues. The CDR3 region is CASSRRQGADEQYF. CDR3 in DNA: TGTGCCAGCAGCCGGAGACAGGGGGCGGACGAGCAGTACTTC.

V gene TRBV18 combines with J gene TRBJ2-7, with 9 bases that match TRBD1. The CDR3 runs to 14 residues. The ends lost 2 bases at V and 3 bases at J; junction bases unmatched: 2. Germline CDR1 is KGHSH and CDR2 is LQKENI. The DNA of the CDR3 is TGTGCCAGCTCACCAGAGACAGGGGGCTACGAGCAGTACTTC. It yields the protein CASSPETGGYEQYF.

V gene TRBV27 combines with J gene TRBJ2-2; no clear D gene. This CDR3 region has 16 residues. V lost 6 bases and J lost 1, with 15 bases in between. CDR1 and CDR2 from the germline V gene are MNHEY and SMNVEV (reference sequence). CDR3 residues: CASSRVGPGNTGELFF. The CDR3 coding sequence is TGTGCCAGCAGCAGAGTGGGTCCGGGGAACACCGGGGAGCTGTTTTTT.